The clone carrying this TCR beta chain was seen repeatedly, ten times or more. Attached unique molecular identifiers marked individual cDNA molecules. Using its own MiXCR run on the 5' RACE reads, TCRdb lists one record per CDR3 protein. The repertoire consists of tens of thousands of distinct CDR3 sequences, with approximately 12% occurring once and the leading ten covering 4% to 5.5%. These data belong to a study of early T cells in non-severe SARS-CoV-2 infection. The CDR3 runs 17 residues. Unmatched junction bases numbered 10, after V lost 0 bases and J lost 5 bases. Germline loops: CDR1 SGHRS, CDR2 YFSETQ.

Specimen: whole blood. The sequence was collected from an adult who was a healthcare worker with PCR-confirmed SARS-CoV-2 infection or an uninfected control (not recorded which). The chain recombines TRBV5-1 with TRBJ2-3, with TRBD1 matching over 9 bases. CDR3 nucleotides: TGCGCCAGCAGCTTGGGAACGACAGGGGGTCTCGGAGATACGCAGTATTTT. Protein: CASSLGTTGGLGDTQYF.